These 31 T cell receptor beta chains share one sample of origin, sequenced in a study of T cell responses to AZD1222 COVID-19 vaccine. The data were produced by immunoSEQ multiplex PCR, yet TCRdb's version contains in-frame clones alone and is incomplete. The table shows about 130,000 clones, with approximately 88% occurring only once. The input for sequencing was peripheral blood, taken on day 0 of MenACWY control vaccination. The origin of the receptors is an adult in good health.

A single count supports this clone. The chain carries TRBV5-6 and TRBJ2-3, with 12 bases matching TRBD2. Germline V CDR1 and CDR2: SGHDT, YYEEEE. Unmatched junction bases numbered 13, after V lost 6 bases and J lost 2 bases. The length of the CDR3 is 18 residues. The CDR3 DNA is TGTGCCAGCACCCGGGGGGCTAGCGGGAGGGCCTACACAGATACGCAGTATTTT. Its translation: CASTRGASGRAYTDTQYF.

The rearrangement links TRBV7-5 to TRBJ1-5. TRBV7-5 is recorded as a pseudogene. CDR3 length equals 16 residues. Here the CDR3 reads CVRSLITWLRNQPQHF. The DNA for the CDR3 is TGTGTCAGAAGCTTAATTACCTGGCTAAGGAATCAGCCCCAGCATTTT.

This clone was detected only once. V usage is TRBV5-1 and J usage is TRBJ1-1; 7 positions match TRBD1. CDR1 and CDR2 from the germline V gene are SGHRS and YFSETQ. This CDR3 region has 16 residues. V lost 2 bases, J lost 4 bases, and 11 bases stayed unmatched. CDR3 residues: CASSFGAGGSVTEAFF. CDR3 bases: TGCGCCAGCAGCTTTGGGGCAGGGGGTAGTGTCACTGAAGCTTTCTTT.

This clone was seen a few times. The CDR3: CASSERTGTGGEQYF. The CDR3 coding sequence is TGTGCCAGCAGTGAAAGGACAGGGACCGGGGGCGAGCAGTACTTC. This sequence joins TRBV6-1 and TRBJ2-7, with TRBD1 identical over 8 bases. This CDR3 has 15 residues. Germline values: CDR1 MNHNS, CDR2 SASEGT. V gave up 2 bases and J gave up 6 bases; unmatched junction bases: 9.

V gene TRBV19 combines with J gene TRBJ1-3; D uncertain. The V end was cut by 7 bases, the J end by 2 bases, with 12 bases between. This CDR3 has 14 residues. In germline, CDR1 is LNHDA, CDR2 SQIVND (reference sequence). The CDR3 DNA reads as TGTGCCAGTAACCCCGCGACGGCTGGAAACACCATATATTTT. This translates into CASNPATAGNTIYF.

The chain is built from TRBV7-3 and TRBJ2-3; the match to TRBD1 covers 8 bases. CDR3 length equals 15 residues. The V segment lost 2 bases and the J segment 0 bases; nucleotides outside the gene matches: 1. Germline V gene data show CDR1 as SGHTA and CDR2 as FQGTGA. CDR3 sequence: CASSLQGASTDTQYF. CDR3 in DNA: TGTGCCAGCAGCTTACAGGGGGCCAGCACAGATACGCAGTATTTT. The full variable domain, with the rest looked up from reference TRBV7-3 and TRBJ2-3, is GAGVSQTPSNKVTEKGKYVELRCDPISGHTALYWYRQSLGQGPEFLIYFQGTGAADDSGLPNDRFFAVRPEGSVSTLKIQRTERGDSAVYLCASSLQGASTDTQYFGPGTRLTVL.

The chain links TRBV19 to TRBJ1-1; perhaps TRBD1 as D (5 bases). CDR1 and CDR2 (germline): LNHDA, SQIVND (reference sequence). The CDR3 runs 14 residues. Trimming shortened V by 3 bases and J by 1 base, and 9 bases separated the two germline ends. The CDR3 loop is CASSIPDKNTEAFF. The CDR3, as DNA: TGTGCCAGTAGTATCCCGGACAAGAACACTGAAGCTTTCTTT. The entire variable domain, with the rest obtained from reference TRBV19 and TRBJ1-1, is as follows: DGGITQSPKYLFRKEGQNVTLSCEQNLNHDAMYWYRQDPGQGLRLIYYSQIVNDFQKGDIAEGYSVSREKKESFPLTVTSAQKNPTAFYLCASSIPDKNTEAFFGQGTRLTVV.

The chain is built from TRBV19 and TRBJ2-1; 8 bases line up with TRBD1. Trimming took 6 bases from V and 7 from J; bases not matched to a gene: 5. This CDR3 spans 13 amino acids. Germline-derived CDR1 and CDR2 are LNHDA and SQIVND (reference sequence). The chain's CDR3 is CASSGQGGNEQFF. The CDR3 DNA follows: TGTGCCAGTAGCGGACAGGGTGGGAATGAGCAGTTCTTC.

The CDR3: CASSFGTGGIYGYTF. As DNA, the CDR3 is TGTGCCAGCAGCTTCGGGACAGGGGGCATCTATGGCTACACCTTC. V gene TRBV11-2 combines with J gene TRBJ1-2; 12 positions match TRBD1. CDR3 length equals 15 residues. The trim removed 3 bases at V and 4 bases at J, leaving 3 bases unmatched. CDR1 SGHAT and CDR2 FQNNGV come from the germline V gene. Complete variable domain (other parts from reference TRBV11-2 and TRBJ1-2): EAGVAQSPRYKIIEKRQSVAFWCNPISGHATLYWYQQILGQGPKLLIQFQNNGVVDDSQLPKDRFSAERLKGVDSTLKIQPAKLEDSAVYLCASSFGTGGIYGYTFGSGTRLTVV.

The J gene is TRBJ2-2, the V gene TRBV19; D is possibly TRBD1 (5 bases). Germline V gene lookup returns CDR1 LNHDA and CDR2 SQIVND (reference sequence). The CDR3 is 15 amino acids. V lost 2 bases to trimming and J lost 6 bases, with 13 bases between them. The CDR3 here is CASSIRQGLAGELFF. The CDR3, as DNA: TGTGCCAGTAGTATACGGCAGGGATTAGCCGGGGAGCTGTTTTTT. Based on the CDR3 plus reference TRBV19 and TRBJ2-2, the full variable domain is DGGITQSPKYLFRKEGQNVTLSCEQNLNHDAMYWYRQDPGQGLRLIYYSQIVNDFQKGDIAEGYSVSREKKESFPLTVTSAQKNPTAFYLCASSIRQGLAGELFFGEGSRLTVL.

The chain links TRBV19 to TRBJ2-1; TRBD2 matches at 11 bases. V shed 5 bases and J 7 bases; nucleotides not matched to a gene: 7. The germline CDR1 and CDR2 sequences are LNHDA and SQIVND (reference sequence). This CDR3 spans 15 amino acids. The CDR3 region has the DNA TGTGCCAGTAGTCTTGTAGCGGGAGGGCCAAATGAGCAGTTCTTC. It yields the protein CASSLVAGGPNEQFF.

V is TRBV4-1 and J is TRBJ2-3; D gene ambiguous. This CDR3 region has 12 residues. Trimming took 3 bases from V and 4 from J, leaving 5 bases between them. Germline V gene lookup returns CDR1 MGHRA and CDR2 YSYEKL. CDR3 residues: CASSHPSDTQYF. As DNA, the CDR3 is TGCGCCAGCAGCCACCCCTCAGATACGCAGTATTTT.

The chain has TRBV18 and TRBJ1-2, with 7 nucleotides matching TRBD1. This CDR3 region has 15 residues. V gave up 2 bases and J gave up 4 bases; unmatched junction bases: 7. From germline, CDR1 is KGHSH and CDR2 LQKENI. The CDR3 spells CASSPGATGTYGYTF. The CDR3, as DNA: TGTGCCAGCTCACCAGGAGCGACAGGGACCTATGGCTACACCTTC.

V usage is TRBV23-1 and J usage is TRBJ1-5; weak D call: TRBD1 (5 bases). TRBV23-1 is flagged as an ORF with uncertain function. The CDR3 consists of 17 residues. The V and J ends lost 2 bases and 1 base respectively, with 15 bases between them. CDR3 residues: CASSQRGASRSNQPQHF. The CDR3 nucleotides are TGCGCCAGCAGTCAAAGGGGAGCTTCGAGGAGCAATCAGCCCCAGCATTTT.

This clone was seen only once. The CDR3 bases are TGCGCCAGCAGCTTCCCCCGACAAGATGATAGACTAGCGGGGAGGGGGGTCCAAAACATTCAGTACTTC. Encoded protein: CASSFPRQDDRLAGRGVQNIQYF. The chain recombines TRBV5-1 with TRBJ2-4; TRBD2 agrees at 11 bases. The junction had 27 bases not matched to a gene; V was cut back by 2 bases and J by 5 bases. This CDR3 is 23 amino acids long. Germline-derived CDR1 and CDR2 are SGHRS and YFSETQ.

This chain's CDR3 is CASSQRPGEAIQYF. CDR3 nucleotides: TGTGCCAGCAGCCAACGGCCAGGGGAGGCCATTCAGTACTTC. The chain couples TRBV3-1 (or the pseudogene TRBV3-2) to TRBJ2-4; tentatively, D is TRBD1 or TRBD2 (6 bases each). V was cut by 2 bases and J by 9 bases, with 14 bases left in between. Germline lookup yields CDR1 LGHDT and CDR2 YNNKEL (reference sequence). CDR3 length: 14 residues.

The sample holds one count of this clone. This sequence joins TRBV3-1 (or the pseudogene TRBV3-2) and TRBJ2-1, with TRBD2 matching over 9 bases. Germline V gene sequence: CDR1 LGHDT, CDR2 YNNKEL (reference sequence). V shed 5 bases, J shed 2 bases, and the junction held 7 bases outside the gene matches. The CDR3 contains 16 residues. CDR3 sequence: CASSLRTSAPYNEQFF. CDR3 nucleotides: TGTGCCAGCAGCTTACGGACTAGCGCTCCCTACAATGAGCAGTTCTTC.

The CDR3 loop is CSVLWASYEQYF. DNA for the CDR3: TGCAGCGTTCTTTGGGCTAGCTACGAGCAGTACTTC. The chain combines TRBV29-1 with TRBJ2-7; D remains unclear. From germline, CDR1 is SQVTM and CDR2 ANQGSEA. The CDR3 contains 12 residues. V lost 5 bases to trimming and J lost 3 bases, with 11 bases between them.

This chain connects TRBV11-1 to TRBJ2-4; D may be TRBD2 (6 bases). The germline CDR1 and CDR2 sequences are SGHAT and FQDESV (reference sequence). The V gene lost 3 bases and the J gene lost 4 bases, with 16 bases spanning the gap. This CDR3 has 16 amino acids. This chain's CDR3 is CASSFALVGGKNIQYF. CDR3 bases: TGTGCCAGCAGCTTCGCTTTAGTCGGGGGAAAAAACATTCAGTACTTC.

The rearrangement links TRBV15 to TRBJ1-5; no definite D call. The V and J ends lost 5 bases and 5 bases respectively, with 16 bases between them. CDR1 is LNHNV, CDR2 YYDKDF, per germline (reference sequence). The CDR3 consists of 15 residues. CDR3 DNA: TGTGCCACCAGCCCTAGCCCGGGGTGGGATCAGCCCCAGCATTTT. Its protein product is CATSPSPGWDQPQHF. The whole variable domain, remainder taken from reference TRBV15 and TRBJ1-5, is DAMVIQNPRYQVTQFGKPVTLSCSQTLNHNVMYWYQQKSSQAPKLLFHYYDKDFNNEADTPDNFQSRRPNTSFCFLDIRSPGLGDTAMYLCATSPSPGWDQPQHFGDGTRLSIL.

V usage is TRBV5-1 and J usage is TRBJ2-2; TRBD1 agrees at 7 bases. With 0 bases clipped from V and 3 bases from J, the junction kept 8 bases outside the gene matches. CDR3 size: 17 residues. Germline CDR1 reads SGHRS; CDR2 reads YFSETQ. The CDR3 DNA reads as TGCGCCAGCAGCTTGGTGGGCAGGGGGATTGACACCGGGGAGCTGTTTTTT. Translation gives CASSLVGRGIDTGELFF.

The rearrangement uses TRBV5-1 and TRBJ2-7, with TRBD1 identical over 7 bases. V gave up 3 bases and J gave up 1 base; unmatched junction bases: 4. Per germline, CDR1 SGHRS and CDR2 YFSETQ. The CDR3 contains 14 residues. The CDR3 sequence is CASSSGQTSYEQYF. DNA of the CDR3: TGCGCCAGCAGCTCGGGACAGACATCCTACGAGCAGTACTTC. Variable domain in full (rest from reference TRBV5-1 and TRBJ2-7): KAGVTQTPRYLIKTRGQQVTLSCSPISGHRSVSWYQQTPGQGLQFLFEYFSETQRNKGNFPGRFSGRQFSNSRSEMNVSTLELGDSALYLCASSSGQTSYEQYFGPGTRLTVT.

This chain uses TRBV10-3 with TRBJ1-1, with D hard to call. V shed 0 bases and J shed 0 bases, with 8 bases lying between them. The germline V gene has CDR1 ENHRY and CDR2 SYGVKD. CDR3 length: 15 residues. The CDR3 loop is CAISESADLNTEAFF. In DNA, the CDR3 is TGTGCCATCAGTGAGTCGGCAGATTTGAACACTGAAGCTTTCTTT.

This clone has more than one count but fewer than ten. J is TRBJ1-1 and V is TRBV19; D possibly corresponds to TRBD1 (5 bases). Germline V CDR1 and CDR2: LNHDA, SQIVND (reference sequence). Trimming removed 8 bases at V and 5 bases at J, with 15 bases between. The CDR3 extends over 13 amino acids. The CDR3 sequence is CASHWGRRTEAFF. The CDR3, as DNA: TGTGCCAGTCACTGGGGGAGGCGGACTGAAGCTTTCTTT.

The gene calls are TRBV5-4 and TRBJ2-4; D could derive from TRBD1 or TRBD2 (5 bases each). The CDR3 runs 16 residues. V lost 0 bases and J 2 bases, leaving 12 bases between the germline ends. CDR1 is SGHNT and CDR2 is YYREEE in the germline V gene (reference sequence). The CDR3 nucleotides read TGTGCCAGCAGCTTGGCGGGGACGGGAACCAAAAACATTCAGTACTTC. Residues: CASSLAGTGTKNIQYF.

J is TRBJ1-4 and V is TRBV7-9; 7 nucleotides agree with TRBD1. Trimming took 5 bases from V and 5 from J; bases not matched to a gene: 8. This CDR3 region has 15 residues. Germline V gene data show CDR1 as SEHNR and CDR2 as FQNEAQ (reference sequence). Written as DNA, the CDR3 is TGTGCCAGCAGCGGGACACAGGGGACGAATGAAAAACTGTTTTTT. This encodes CASSGTQGTNEKLFF.

The chain has TRBV7-3 and TRBJ2-7, with TRBD2 matching over 12 bases. V lost 6 bases to trimming and J lost 5 bases; unmatched junction nucleotides: 5. CDR1 and CDR2 from the germline V gene are SGHTA and FQGTGA. This CDR3 region has 14 residues. The CDR3 region has the DNA TGTGCCAGCAGTTCGACTAGCGGGAGCCACGAGCAGTACTTC. Amino acids: CASSSTSGSHEQYF.

This chain's CDR3 is CASKLRRRKSNQPQHF. Here the CDR3 DNA reads TGCGCCAGCAAGCTCCGACGGCGGAAAAGCAATCAGCCCCAGCATTTT. The chain links TRBV10-1 to TRBJ1-5; no reliable D call. CDR1 WNHNN and CDR2 SYGVQD come from the germline V gene (reference sequence). Trimming pared 7 bases from V and 1 base from J, leaving 17 bases between. The CDR3 runs to 16 residues.

The genes are TRBV5-1 and TRBJ2-7, with 10 positions matching TRBD1. Per germline, CDR1 SGHRS and CDR2 YFSETQ. Trimming cost V 4 bases and J 4 bases; bases outside gene matches: 5. The CDR3 is 14 amino acids. The CDR3 loop is CASSPDRGVYEQYF. The CDR3 DNA reads as TGCGCCAGCAGCCCGGACAGGGGGGTTTACGAGCAGTACTTC.

CDR3 sequence (DNA): TGTGCCAGCAAAAGACAGGGGAACTATGGCTACACCTTC. This gives the protein CASKRQGNYGYTF. This chain links TRBV28 with TRBJ1-2, with 8 bases aligning to TRBD1. From germline, CDR1 is MDHEN and CDR2 SYDVKM. V lost 7 bases to trimming and J lost 2 bases; unmatched junction nucleotides: 3. The CDR3 sequence is 13 residues long.

The chain is built from TRBV6-1 and TRBJ2-7, with unresolved D. CDR1 MNHNS and CDR2 SASEGT come from the germline V gene. Trimming took 0 bases from V and 0 from J, leaving 12 bases between them. The CDR3 length is 16 residues. The CDR3 region is CASSEALRANSYEQYF. CDR3 in DNA: TGTGCCAGCAGTGAAGCGTTACGGGCCAACTCCTACGAGCAGTACTTC.